This T cell receptor beta chain was captured in a study of graft-versus-host responses after intestinal transplantation. Study overall: Multivisceral, liver-intestinal, or isolated intestinal transplants were received by the recipients. The recipients all started with anti-thymocyte globulin induction and then took tacrolimus and steroids for 2 to 4 years.

Some clones are missing from TCRdb's copy, which holds only in-frame ones; the method was immunoSEQ multiplex PCR. The sample lists around 96,000 clones, roughly 92% occurring once. J was trimmed by 3 bases and V by 5 bases; bases with no gene match: 8. Germline V gene lookup returns CDR1 SGHTA and CDR2 FQGTGA. The CDR3 is 15 residues long. Study findings and constraints: High graft-versus-host to host-versus-graft T cell clonal ratios marked allografts of patients with graft-donor macrochimerism. The recipient marrow held GvH clones, and some of them showed up first in ileum or blood.

This clone appeared once. The target antigen is unknown. The sample consisted of unstimulated CD4+ T cells sorted from spleen or lymph node cells, taken before intestinal transplant. V is TRBV7-3 and J is TRBJ2-3; 7 nucleotides align to TRBD2. This clonotype was sampled from a human donor who received an intestinal transplant. The CDR3 region has the DNA TGTGCCAGCAGCCCGGGTCGGGGGGTAACAGATACGCAGTATTTT. As protein: CASSPGRGVTDTQYF.